This TCR beta chain was captured in a study of T cells in Graves' hyperthyroidism and ophthalmopathy. The TCR beta CDR3 regions underwent amplification using RNA transcripts as the source. In the first-round RT-PCR of the TCR CDR3, the HTBI primer set was used. One entry per CDR3 protein results from TCRdb running MiXCR on the multiplex PCR reads. The sample consists of some 500,000 distinct CDR3 sequences, around a quarter of them appearing once. Germline loops: CDR1 MNHEY, CDR2 SVGAGI. The CDR3 is 14 residues long. Trimming removed 0 bases from V and 1 base from J, with 6 bases in between. In this sample, this clonotype turned up many times.

The sample was blood. This clonotype originated in a woman in her 30s with Graves' ophthalmopathy. V usage is TRBV6-5 and J usage is TRBJ2-5; no reliable D call. CDR3 sequence reads: CASSYSNSQETQYF. CDR3 DNA: TGTGCCAGCAGTTACTCGAACAGCCAAGAGACCCAGTACTTC.